The 15 T cell receptor beta chains reported below all come from one sample, sequenced in a study of identical twins. TCRdb re-called the 5' RACE reads through MiXCR, storing one row per CDR3 protein. The sample lists 200,000 or so distinct CDR3 sequences; about a sixth were seen once. The same specimen was also included in a second study, on T cells expressing NK-cell markers.

Sequencing input: CD8+ T cells sorted from blood. These receptors came from a woman aged 18-35 years in good health.

The chain recombines TRBV4-3 with TRBJ2-7, with TRBD1 matching 9 bases. The trim removed 0 bases at V and 6 bases at J, leaving 9 bases unmatched. The CDR3 contains 16 residues. Germline lookup yields CDR1 LGHNA and CDR2 YSLEER. In nucleotides, the CDR3 is TGCGCCAGCAGCCAAGATCAAGGGACAGGGTTAAGCGAGCAGTACTTC. It specifies CASSQDQGTGLSEQYF.

V usage is TRBV7-8 and J usage is TRBJ1-4; TRBD1 matches 7 bases. Germline loops: CDR1 SGHVS, CDR2 FQNEAQ. The CDR3 loop spans 17 amino acids. V dropped 5 bases and J dropped 8; count of bases not matched to a gene: 17. CDR3 nucleotide sequence: TGTGCCAGCAGCCGAGTGAGGGGGCAAACGGCGGAGGAAAAACTGTTTTTT. It specifies CASSRVRGQTAEEKLFF.

V usage is TRBV19 and J usage is TRBJ1-1; no clear D. The CDR3 consists of 11 residues. V lost 6 bases, J lost 4 bases, and 6 bases lay in between. From germline, CDR1 is LNHDA and CDR2 SQIVND (reference sequence). The CDR3 sequence: CASSRLTEAFF. In DNA form, the CDR3 reads TGTGCCAGTAGCCGCCTCACTGAAGCTTTCTTT.

In this sample, this clonotype turned up a few times. This chain connects TRBV29-1 to TRBJ1-3; unclear D gene. Trimming stripped 7 bases from V and 3 bases from J, with 7 bases between. Germline CDR1 SQVTM, CDR2 ANQGSEA. This CDR3 comprises 11 residues. Here the CDR3 reads CSGVHGNTIYF. The DNA of the CDR3 is TGCAGCGGTGTTCATGGAAACACCATATATTTT.

This clonotype was seen a handful of times. The CDR3 is CSARWGEEQFF. In DNA, the CDR3 is TGCAGTGCTAGGTGGGGGGAGGAGCAGTTCTTC. The chain has TRBV20-1 and TRBJ2-1; possibly TRBD2 for D (6 bases). The CDR3 contains 11 residues. The V and J ends lost 3 bases and 10 bases respectively, with 10 bases between them. The germline V gene encodes CDR1 DFQATT and CDR2 SNEGSKA (reference sequence).

The chain recombines TRBV29-1 with TRBJ2-7, with 12 bases lining up with TRBD1. CDR3 length: 14 amino acids. V was pared by 6 bases and J by 4 bases, with 7 bases of the junction left unmatched. Per germline, CDR1 SQVTM and CDR2 ANQGSEA. The CDR3 DNA reads TGCAGCGTGGGGGAGGGACAGGGGGCTTACGAGCAGTACTTC. Its translation: CSVGEGQGAYEQYF.

This clonotype was detected ten times or more. The V call is TRBV2, the J call TRBJ2-2; 7 bases agree with TRBD1. CDR3 length equals 14 residues. With 7 bases clipped from V and 3 bases from J, the junction kept 5 bases outside the gene matches. Germline CDR1 and CDR2: SNHLY and FYNNEI. CDR3 in DNA: TGTGCCAGCACTCTGGGACAGTACACCGGGGAGCTGTTTTTT. Amino acids: CASTLGQYTGELFF. Combining the CDR3 with reference TRBV2 and TRBJ2-2 gives the whole variable domain EPEVTQTPSHQVTQMGQEVILRCVPISNHLYFYWYRQILGQKVEFLVSFYNNEISEKSEIFDDQFSVERPDGSNFTLKIRSTKLEDSAMYFCASTLGQYTGELFFGEGSRLTVL.

The chain joins TRBV6-2 or TRBV6-3 to TRBJ1-2; TRBD1 aligns across 7 bases. This CDR3 region has 13 residues. Trimming removed 11 bases from V and 6 bases from J; junction bases left unmatched: 12. Germline V gene lookup returns CDR1 MNHEY and CDR2 SVGEGT. The CDR3 region is CAATPDRDDGYTF. Written as DNA, the CDR3 is TGTGCCGCGACCCCCGACAGGGATGATGGCTACACCTTC.

This clonotype was recorded a few times. J is TRBJ1-1 and V is TRBV27, with D perhaps TRBD1 (5 bases). The V gene's germline CDR1 is MNHEY and CDR2 SMNVEV (reference sequence). This CDR3 is built from 17 residues. V dropped 6 bases and J dropped 0 bases, with 20 bases sitting between them. The CDR3 coding sequence is TGTGCCAGCAGCCTCCCCCCTGGGGGGAGGGTGAACACTGAAGCTTTCTTT. Translated, it gives CASSLPPGGRVNTEAFF.

This clonotype was found a few times. The CDR3 nucleotides read TGCGCCAGCAGCCAAGATACTAGCGGGACCTACGAGCAGTACTTC. Its protein product is CASSQDTSGTYEQYF. This chain joins TRBV4-3 and TRBJ2-7, with 10 bases that match TRBD2. The J segment lost 2 bases and the V segment lost 0 bases, leaving 1 base of the junction unmatched. The CDR3 has 15 amino acids. Germline loops: CDR1 LGHNA, CDR2 YSLEER.

In its sample, this clonotype was seen a few times. The chain combines TRBV15 with TRBJ1-5, with D perhaps matching TRBD1 (5 bases). V lost 1 base, J lost 4 bases, and 11 bases lay in between. Germline V lookup: CDR1 LNHNV, CDR2 YYDKDF (reference sequence). This CDR3 contains 15 residues. The CDR3 is CATSRGGRVNQPQHF. The CDR3, as DNA: TGTGCCACCAGCAGAGGGGGCAGGGTAAATCAGCCCCAGCATTTT.

This clonotype was seen a few times. The chain is built from TRBV9 and TRBJ1-1, with D perhaps matching TRBD1 (6 bases). Looked up from germline, CDR1 is SGDLS and CDR2 is YYNGEE. Trimming stripped 3 bases from V and 10 bases from J, with 19 bases between. CDR3 size: 14 residues. This CDR3 reads CASSATGGMPGAFF. The CDR3 nucleotides are TGTGCCAGCAGCGCGACAGGAGGGATGCCTGGAGCTTTCTTT.

This clonotype was counted a few times. The chain employs TRBV29-1 and TRBJ2-7; the D gene is possibly TRBD2 (5 bases). The CDR3 totals 13 residues. V shed 4 bases and J shed 1 base, with 11 bases lying between them. The germline V gene encodes CDR1 SQVTM and CDR2 ANQGSEA. CDR3 sequence (DNA): TGCAGCGTTGTCACAGCGGAGTCCTACGAGCAGTACTTC. As protein: CSVVTAESYEQYF.

At least ten counts were recorded for this clonotype. The CDR3 is CASSFLGGSYNEQFF. CDR3 coding DNA: TGTGCCAGCAGCTTTTTGGGAGGGTCCTACAATGAGCAGTTCTTC. The V and J genes are TRBV11-2 and TRBJ2-1; 7 bases match TRBD2. The ends lost 3 bases at V and 1 base at J; junction bases unmatched: 3. The CDR3 has 15 residues. CDR1 is SGHAT, CDR2 FQNNGV, per germline. The whole variable domain, remainder taken from reference TRBV11-2 and TRBJ2-1, is EAGVAQSPRYKIIEKRQSVAFWCNPISGHATLYWYQQILGQGPKLLIQFQNNGVVDDSQLPKDRFSAERLKGVDSTLKIQPAKLEDSAVYLCASSFLGGSYNEQFFGPGTRLTVL.

In its sample, this clonotype was seen many times. CDR3 DNA: TGTGCCACCAGCGGGGGGGTAGCGGGTAAATCCTACGAGCAGTACTTC. Its translation is CATSGGVAGKSYEQYF. The rearrangement joins TRBV15 to TRBJ2-7, with 7 bases aligning to TRBD2. This CDR3 spans 16 amino acids. The V gene's germline CDR1 is LNHNV and CDR2 YYDKDF (reference sequence). V lost 5 bases, J lost 1 base, and 11 bases stayed unmatched.